This T cell receptor delta chain emerged from a study of delta chains in infants with herpesvirus infections (dated by TCRdb to the early 2020s). About the investigation overall: A Ugandan infant birth cohort was prospectively followed from birth to characterize gammadelta T cell responses to primary cytomegalovirus (CMV) infection. A public fetal Vdelta1/Vgamma8 gammadelta TCR clonotype was searched for in infants infected with CMV after birth. Using PBMC, gammadelta TCRs were sequenced for 15 to 20 CMV-infected infants, one of whom was congenitally infected, and for several CMV-uninfected infants who had enough sample available. Infant blood samples fell into approximate age groups of 1.5, 4, 8 and 12 months. Previously published Belgian fetal and cord blood gammadelta TCR data were added only for comparison and were not generated in this cohort.

The library was prepared using RT-PCR. To generate TCR cDNA, PBMC RNA underwent reverse transcription with SuperScript II using gamma-chain- and delta-chain-specific primers. The cDNA was purified with AMPure XP beads, then amplified and indexed with Illumina adapters using the Nextera XT Index Kit. gammadelta TCR libraries were sequenced on an Illumina MiSeq with a V2 300-cycle kit. The study's own analysis went as follows. Using MiXCR v2.1.12, CDR3 sequences were assembled, and reads were mapped onto D, J and V genes obtained from GenBank. VDJtools v1.2.1 was used to perform repertoire analyses of the CDR3 clonotypes. After TCRdb called clones again from the public reads with CATT, rows with identical DNA were merged. For this entry, the V and J calls and clone size follow TCRdb and not the study's own pipeline. For this sample there are 800 to 900 delta-chain clones; 30% to 45% appear just once. The ten largest make up 9.5% of the sample.

Remarks on this clone: Its cognate antigen has yet to be identified. An end of the junction differs from the germline gene, which may be a read error.

The CDR1 and CDR2 encoded by the germline V gene are TSWWSYY and QGS. The CDR3 sequence holds 18 residues, the cysteine and phenylalanine included. Just CDR3 DNA is preserved here, 54 bases in frame from base 1. Pregnant women receiving prenatal care in Kampala, Uganda, were recruited, and the infants of these women were enrolled, with documentation of maternal HIV status required. Families received weekly visits, and collection of infant clinical information, oral swabs and peripheral blood began at 6 weeks of age and continued every 4 months after that. Blood was collected in heparin tubes, and PBMC were isolated by Ficoll-Paque density gradient centrifugation and cryopreserved. General findings and caveats noted by the study authors: The public Vdelta1 clonotype was detected in about 20% of the 18 CMV-infected infants, namely three infected postnatally before 120 days of age and the congenitally infected infant. Limitations noted by the authors included a small sample size and a lack of race- or environment-matched controls, because nearly all Ugandans acquire CMV before adulthood. In CMV-uninfected infants, the public clonotype might still be present but below the detection limit. The public clonotype was found only at the first time point after infection and was absent in uninfected infants and in those infected after 120 days. Public-clonotype frequency among Vdelta1 cells appeared to correlate inversely with age at infection and decayed rapidly, seemingly not persisting beyond around two months.

The receptor chain draws on TRDV1 and TRDJ2; the best D guess is TRDD2, with 6 bases matching. The input for sequencing was peripheral blood, taken at time point 2 of longitudinal follow-up. The source of this sequence is a human donor who was a Ugandan infant, either HIV-exposed or HIV-unexposed (not recorded which). The bases are TGTGCCCTTGGGGAGACACAAGTATCCTACCACTTGACAGCACAACTCTTCTTT. Its translation reads: CALGETQVSYHLTAQLFF.